The sequence of this T cell receptor (beta chain) was determined in a study of shared clonotypes between healthy human individuals. The CDR3 is 15 residues long. Looked up from germline, CDR1 is SGHDT and CDR2 is YYEEEE. V shed 4 bases and J 8 bases; nucleotides not matched to a gene: 12. It was around 190 ng DNA, about 30,000 T cell genomes, that sorted-subset replicate PCRs used. The table came from immunoSEQ multiplex PCR; TCRdb's copy has only in-frame clones and leaves some out. The repertoire holds about 660,000 clones, with about 74% as singletons. The authors divided CD4+ cells into CD45RA+ naive and CD45RA-negative memory subsets.

This chain uses TRBV5-6 with TRBJ1-2, with 9 bases fitting TRBD1. This receptor was taken from a woman aged 25 to 39 in good health. Sequenced input: memory CD4+ T cells sorted from blood. The subset here: CD45RA-negative fraction. CDR3 sequence: CASSLANRDRVGYTF. CDR3 bases: TGTGCCAGCAGCCTAGCAAACCGGGACAGGGTCGGCTACACCTTC.